The rows below give T cell receptor beta chains drawn from one sample of a study of T cells in localized non-small cell lung cancer. The method was immunoSEQ multiplex PCR; TCRdb's version includes in-frame clones alone and lacks a portion of them. The sample includes about 33,000 clones, roughly nine tenths seen only once; the top ten take under 20%. This material consisted of peripheral blood mononuclear cells, taken before any cancer treatment. The receptor source for this set is a man between 40 and 75 years old with stage III lung adenocarcinoma. Both conserved end residues are part of each CDR3. Fields, in order: D gene, clone size, V gene, J gene, CDR3 DNA, CDR3 protein. D genes are given only for firm matches. The size field is filled for only some rows; it gives once, few, many or a size class.

NA	NA	TRBV28	TRBJ1-6	TGTGCCAGCTACCCCAGGGTCTATAATTCACCCCTCCACTTT	CASYPRVYNSPLHF
TRBD2	NA	TRBV6-1	TRBJ2-5	TGTGCCAGCAGTGATAGAGCGGGGGGAGGTGAGACCCAGTACTTC	CASSDRAGGGETQYF
NA	NA	TRBV12-1	TRBJ2-1	TGTGCCAACAACGGGGACTACAACTCCTACAATGAGCAGTTCTTC	CANNGDYNSYNEQFF
TRBD2	NA	TRBV11-3	TRBJ2-3	TGTGCCAGCAGCCTCCGGACTAGCGGGGGCACAGATACGCAGTATTTT	CASSLRTSGGTDTQYF
NA	NA	TRBV6-5	TRBJ2-2	TGTGCCAGCAGTTACTCGCGGGGGGAGCTGTTTTTT	CASSYSRGELFF
TRBD1	once	TRBV2	TRBJ2-7	TGTGCCAGCAGTGAAGCCGGACAGGGGGCCGAGCAGTACTTC	CASSEAGQGAEQYF
NA	NA	TRBV9	TRBJ1-6	TGTGCCAGCAGCGTAGGACGTCAGGAGAGCTCCTATAATTCACCCCTCCACTTT	CASSVGRQESSYNSPLHF
TRBD1	NA	TRBV4-2	TRBJ1-2	TGTGCCAGCAGCCAAGAAGGCAGGGGGTTGTATGGCTACACCTTC	CASSQEGRGLYGYTF
NA	NA	TRBV29-1	TRBJ2-3	TGCAGCGTGTCACCGGGATTGCCAACAGATACGCAGTATTTT	CSVSPGLPTDTQYF
TRBD1	NA	TRBV7-8	TRBJ2-5	TGTGCCAGCAGCTTTTCGGGACAGAAAAAACAAGAGACCCAGTACTTC	CASSFSGQKKQETQYF
TRBD1	NA	TRBV6-6	TRBJ1-2	TGTGCCAGCAGCCCCCCGGGACAGGGGAAGGGTGGCTACACCTTC	CASSPPGQGKGGYTF
TRBD1	NA	TRBV2	TRBJ1-2	TGTGCCAGCAGTCAGAAGGACAGGGGGCCCTATGGCTACACCTTC	CASSQKDRGPYGYTF
TRBD2	NA	TRBV7-3	TRBJ2-3	TGTGCCAGCAGCTTTAGCGGGGGGGTAACAGATACGCAGTATTTT	CASSFSGGVTDTQYF
NA	NA	TRBV13	TRBJ1-1	TGTGCCAGCAGCGCCTTTGCGGGGCCCTCAGGTTACACTGAAGCTTTCTTT	CASSAFAGPSGYTEAFF
TRBD2	NA	TRBV13	TRBJ2-5	TGTGCCAGCAGCACCGGACTAGCTGGAGAGACCCAGTACTTC	CASSTGLAGETQYF
NA	NA	TRBV4-3	TRBJ1-4	TGCGCCAGCAGCCCCAACCGGGCCCCAGGCCGAAAACTGTTTTTT	CASSPNRAPGRKLFF
TRBD1	NA	TRBV5-1	TRBJ2-7	TGCGCCAGCAGCTTGGGGACAGGGAGTAGCTCCTACGAGCAGTACTTC	CASSLGTGSSSYEQYF
NA	NA	TRBV7-2	TRBJ1-3	TGTGCCAGCAGCCCCTATGGAAACACCATATATTTT	CASSPYGNTIYF
TRBD2	NA	TRBV18	TRBJ2-4	TGTGCCAGCTCCCCAACTAGCGGGGGGGCCCTCTTC	CASSPTSGGALF
TRBD1	NA	TRBV9	TRBJ1-2	TGTGCCAGCAGCGTAGGCCCGACAGGGGGCTATGGCTACACCTTC	CASSVGPTGGYGYTF
NA	NA	TRBV5-1	TRBJ1-1	TGCGCCAGCAGCTTGGGTCCTGCGGACACTGAAGCTTTCTTT	CASSLGPADTEAFF
NA	NA	TRBV30	TRBJ2-1	TGTGCCTGGAGTGTGGGCGGGAAGGGGTACAATGAGCAGTTCTTC	CAWSVGGKGYNEQFF
NA	once	TRBV7-2	TRBJ2-1	TGTGCCAGCAGCTTAGAGAAGTACAATGAGCAGTTCTTC	CASSLEKYNEQFF
NA	NA	TRBV5-1	TRBJ2-3	TGCGCCAGCAGCTTCTTCGGACAGAGCACAGATACGCAGTATTTT	CASSFFGQSTDTQYF
TRBD1	NA	TRBV4-2	TRBJ2-3	TGTGCCAGCAGCCTCTGGACAGGGGGAAGCACAGATACGCAGTATTTT	CASSLWTGGSTDTQYF
NA	NA	TRBV25-1	TRBJ1-1	TGTGCCAGGGGGCCGGGGGCCACTGAAGCTTTCTTT	CARGPGATEAFF
NA	once	TRBV28	TRBJ2-1	TGTGCCAGCAGCCATCTTAACGGGTATGAGCAGTTCTTC	CASSHLNGYEQFF
NA	NA	TRBV6-5	TRBJ1-3	TGTGCCAGCAGTTACTCCATGGGACAAGGAAACACCATATATTTT	CASSYSMGQGNTIYF
NA	NA	TRBV5-1	TRBJ2-2	TGCGCCAGCAGAACCGGGACATCGAACACCGGGGAGCTGTTTTTT	CASRTGTSNTGELFF
NA	NA	TRBV11-3	TRBJ1-1	TGTGCCAGCAGCCTCGAGGGACAACAGAACACTGAAGCTTTCTTT	CASSLEGQQNTEAFF
NA	NA	TRBV5-5	TRBJ1-5	TGTGCCAGCAGCTTGGAAAGCCAACGCGATATACAGCCCCAGCATTTT	CASSLESQRDIQPQHF